These 5 T cell receptor beta chains originate from one sample sequenced in a study of tumor and adjacent non-tumor tissue in lung cancer. This sample's RNA came from whole unsorted tissue. The library came from three nested PCR rounds adapted from ARM-PCR protocols. TCRdb re-called the multiplex PCR reads through MiXCR, storing one row per CDR3 protein. Of about 110,000 distinct CDR3 sequences in the sample, approximately 82% were seen once. The sample consisted of lung tumor tissue. The receptors originated from a woman between 55 and 75 years old with non-small cell lung cancer.

Turning to this clonotype: A read error may be the cause here, since a much bigger clone is one base away. The CDR3 ends on some other residue instead of the conserved phenylalanine or tryptophan, so this is likely a read error. This sequence joins TRBV5-5 and TRBJ1-2; D not certain. The CDR3 consists of 13 residues. V lost 0 bases and J lost 8, with 11 bases in between. Looked up from germline, CDR1 is SGHKS and CDR2 is YYEKEE (reference sequence). The CDR3 DNA is TGTGCCAGCAGCTTGGTCGACCTCTCGGGCTACACCTTA. Translating gives CASSLVDLSGYTL.

Worth noting for this clonotype: One end of the junction varies from germline; a read error may be responsible. The chain carries TRBV11-3 and TRBJ2-2; 9 nucleotides agree with TRBD1. The CDR3 has 15 amino acids. Germline CDR1 SGHNT, CDR2 YENEEA. The CDR3 coding sequence is TGTGCCAGCAGCCCCACAGGGGGCCGGACCGTGGAGCTGTTTTTT. The encoded protein is CASSPTGGRTVELFF.

On this clonotype itself: Compared with germline, one end of the junction differs, possibly owing to a read error. The J gene is TRBJ2-3, the V gene TRBV6-2 or TRBV6-3, with 8 nucleotides matching TRBD2. The CDR3 has 16 amino acids. Germline V gene data show CDR1 as MNHEY and CDR2 as SVGEGT. This CDR3 is CASTFDSGAYTDTEYF. Written as DNA, the CDR3 is TGTGCCAGCACCTTTGATAGCGGGGCGTACACAGATACGGAGTATTTT.

The gene calls are TRBV29-1 and TRBJ1-3, with unresolved D. V was trimmed by 1 base and J by 4 bases, leaving 11 bases between them. This CDR3 comprises 14 residues. The germline CDR1 and CDR2 sequences are SQVTM and ANQGSEA. CDR3 residues: CSVEGDYSGNTIYF. The CDR3, as DNA: TGCAGCGTTGAAGGGGATTACAGCGGAAACACCATATATTTT. Combining the CDR3 with reference TRBV29-1 and TRBJ1-3 gives the whole variable domain SAVISQKPSRDICQRGTSLTIQCQVDSQVTMMFWYRQQPGQSLTLIATANQGSEATYESGFVIDKFPISRPNLTFSTLTVSNMSPEDSSIYLCSVEGDYSGNTIYFGEGSWLTVV.

Points on this clonotype: One junction end does not reproduce the germline sequence, and a read error may be involved. CDR3 nucleotides: TGTGCCTGCAGCAGCGGACGGGAGGCAGGGTATGGCTACACCTTC. It codes for CACSSGREAGYGYTF. The V call is TRBV11-1, the J call TRBJ1-2; D is perhaps TRBD1 (5 bases). Germline CDR1 reads SGHAT; CDR2 reads FQDESV (reference sequence). The CDR3 extends over 15 amino acids.